These T cell receptor beta chains were read from a single sample in a study of molecular identifiers for immune sequencing clone quantification. TCRdb independently ran MiXCR on the PCR reads; one entry per CDR3 protein. The sample records approximately 550,000 distinct CDR3 sequences, about a fifth being singletons. Input material: naive CD8+ T cells from blood, with Jurkat cell RNA spiked in. The receptors were gathered from a human donor in good health. Some libraries in this study had Jurkat cell RNA spiked in. The CDR3 runs from the conserved cysteine through the conserved F or W. D genes are given only for firm matches. Expanded clones are given a class, and other clones once, few, many or no size at all.

clone size,D gene,V gene,J gene,CDR3 DNA,CDR3 protein
many,TRBD1,TRBV25-1,TRBJ2-1,TGTGCCAGCTCTACCGGGACAGGGGTTTATAATGAGCAGTTCTTC,CASSTGTGVYNEQFF
few,TRBD2,TRBV9,TRBJ2-7,TGTGCCAGCAGCATAGGTCTAGCGGGACCCTGGGGAGACGAGCAGTACTTC,CASSIGLAGPWGDEQYF
few,.,TRBV9,TRBJ2-1,TGTGCCAGCAGCGTAGTGGAGGGGGCGCGCAATGAGCAGTTCTTC,CASSVVEGARNEQFF
.,.,TRBV7-9,TRBJ1-2,TGTGCCAGCAGCTTGTTATTGGAAGTTAACTATGGCTACACCTTC,CASSLLLEVNYGYTF
many,.,TRBV9,TRBJ2-4,TGTGCCAGCAGCAGTAGCGGTGCGCTAGCCAAAAACATTCAGTACTTC,CASSSSGALAKNIQYF
many,.,TRBV7-9,TRBJ1-2,TGTGCCAGCAGCTTAGGGGGGGCTGTTGGCTACACCTTC,CASSLGGAVGYTF
few,.,TRBV4-1,TRBJ2-3,TGCGCCAGCAGCCAAGATTTAGCAGGACCGTCTAGCACAGATACGCAGTATTTT,CASSQDLAGPSSTDTQYF
many,.,TRBV9,TRBJ2-6,TGTGCCAGCAGCGCCCCACAGGGCACCTCTGGGGCCAACGTCCTGACTTTC,CASSAPQGTSGANVLTF
few,.,TRBV5-4,TRBJ1-1,TGTGCCAGCAGCTCCGGGATCGGGGGGGACACTGAAGCTTTCTTT,CASSSGIGGDTEAFF
few,.,TRBV30,TRBJ2-1,TGTGCCTGGAGTTTGGTAGGGAGTGGAGATGAGCAGTTCTTC,CAWSLVGSGDEQFF
once,.,TRBV7-9,TRBJ2-7,TGTGCCAGCAGCTTACAAGACAAGCCCTACGAGCAGTGCTTC,CASSLQDKPYEQCF
.,.,TRBV27,TRBJ1-1,TGTGCCAGCAATATCAATCGGGGGACTGAAGCTTTCTTT,CASNINRGTEAFF
.,.,TRBV12-3/TRBV12-4,TRBJ2-7,TGTGCCAGCAGTTTTGCGCCAGCCTACGAGCAGTACTTC,CASSFAPAYEQYF
many,.,TRBV23-1,TRBJ2-5,TGCGCCAGCAGTCCCCCCGGGACAATCCAAGAGACCCAGTACTTC,CASSPPGTIQETQYF
many,TRBD2,TRBV4-3,TRBJ2-7,TGCGCCAGCAGCCGCGGACTAGCGGGGGACGAGCAGTACTTC,CASSRGLAGDEQYF
many,.,TRBV30,TRBJ1-1,TGTGCCTGGAGTCCTGGACGGGGTGAAGCTTTCTTT,CAWSPGRGEAFF
.,TRBD1,TRBV6-5,TRBJ2-7,TGTGCCAGCACCAACCGGGCAGGGGGCAGGAAGCAGTACTTC,CASTNRAGGRKQYF
many,.,TRBV6-2/TRBV6-3,TRBJ1-5,TGTGCCAGCAATACAGGGTTTAGTCAGCCCCAGCATTTT,CASNTGFSQPQHF
.,TRBD1,TRBV28,TRBJ2-2,TGTGCCAGCATCGGACAGGCCCACACCGGGGAGCTGTTTTTT,CASIGQAHTGELFF
many,.,TRBV5-6,TRBJ1-1,TGTGCCAGCAGCTTGAGCAAGGTTAACACTGAAGCTTTCTTT,CASSLSKVNTEAFF
.,.,TRBV5-6,TRBJ2-7,TGTGCCAGCAGCTTCCAAACAGTTCGGTACGAGCAGTACTTC,CASSFQTVRYEQYF
few,.,TRBV19,TRBJ2-1,TGTGCCAGTAGTATAGGATACTCATCCTACAATGAGCAGTTCTTC,CASSIGYSSYNEQFF
few,.,TRBV7-6,TRBJ2-3,TGTGCCAGCAGCTTAGCGCCGGAAGAGAGCACAGATACGCAGTATTTT,CASSLAPEESTDTQYF
.,TRBD1,TRBV6-1,TRBJ2-7,TGTGCCAGCAGTGAAGCGCATCTTTCCGGGACAGGGACTTCCTACGAGCAGTACTTC,CASSEAHLSGTGTSYEQYF
.,TRBD1,TRBV2,TRBJ2-1,TGTGCCAGCAGGGGAACCCCGACAGGGTTTGAGCAGTTCTTC,CASRGTPTGFEQFF
.,.,TRBV20-1,TRBJ1-1,TGCAGTGCTAGAGATCCGACAGGTTTTGTGAACACTGAAGCTTTCTTT,CSARDPTGFVNTEAFF
.,TRBD1,TRBV5-4,TRBJ2-2,TGTGCCAGCAGCCACCCGGGACAGGGCCTGAACACCGGGGAGCTGTTTTTT,CASSHPGQGLNTGELFF
many,.,TRBV2,TRBJ2-4,TGTGCCAGCACAAGTAGCAGCGTAGCCAAAAACATTCAGTACTTC,CASTSSSVAKNIQYF
many,.,TRBV20-1,TRBJ2-7,TGCAGTGCTAGTAGGGACACTGGCTGGGAGCAGTACTTC,CSASRDTGWEQYF
few,.,TRBV4-3,TRBJ2-7,TGCGCCAGCAGCCAAGATCGTCTCGGACACACCTACGAGCAGTACTTC,CASSQDRLGHTYEQYF
.,.,TRBV24-1,TRBJ1-2,TGTGCCGCCAGTGATTTGAGGGAGGACTATGGCTACACCTTC,CAASDLREDYGYTF
many,TRBD2,TRBV7-8,TRBJ2-3,TGTGCCAGCAGCACGACTAGCGGGGGCAATCTCGCAGATACGCAGTATTTT,CASSTTSGGNLADTQYF
many,.,TRBV4-2,TRBJ2-7,TGTGCCAGCAGCTACACGACAGGCACGCAGTACTTC,CASSYTTGTQYF
.,.,TRBV11-2,TRBJ2-7,TGTGCCAGCTCTCTGGGTCCCGAGGAGTACGAGCAGTACTTC,CASSLGPEEYEQYF
few,.,TRBV7-9,TRBJ1-2,TGTGCCAGCAGCCCGGGCAGGGTGGGCTATGGCTACACCTTC,CASSPGRVGYGYTF
.,TRBD2,TRBV12-3/TRBV12-4,TRBJ2-2,TGTGCCAGCAGTTGGGCGGGGGGGAGCACCGGGGAGCTGTTTTTT,CASSWAGGSTGELFF
.,.,TRBV12-3/TRBV12-4,TRBJ2-1,TGTGCCAGCAGCCCCATGGGGGGTAGCTCCTACAATGAGCAGTTCTTC,CASSPMGGSSYNEQFF
.,.,TRBV19,TRBJ2-5,TGTGCCAGTAGTATAGATCGCGGATTCCAAGAGACCCAGTACTTC,CASSIDRGFQETQYF
.,.,TRBV5-1,TRBJ1-4,TGCGCCAGCAGCCTAGAGACAGGCCTAGGTGGGACTAATGAAAAACTGTTTTTT,CASSLETGLGGTNEKLFF
.,TRBD1,TRBV3-1,TRBJ1-2,TGTGCCAGCAGCCGAACAGGGGAGTTGGGCTATGGCTACACCTTC,CASSRTGELGYGYTF
.,TRBD1,TRBV6-5,TRBJ1-5,TGTGCCAGCTCTAATACAGGGGAGCGGGCTCAGCCCCAGCATTTT,CASSNTGERAQPQHF
few,.,TRBV5-8,TRBJ2-7,TGTGCCAGCAGCTCCCGGGGAAATTACTACGAGCAGTACTTC,CASSSRGNYYEQYF
.,TRBD1,TRBV28,TRBJ2-2,TGTGCCAGCAGTTTGGACAGGGCAGGCACCGGGGAGCTGTTTTTT,CASSLDRAGTGELFF
.,TRBD1,TRBV28,TRBJ1-2,TGTGCCAGCAGACCCACCGGGACAGGGTTTGGCTACACCTTC,CASRPTGTGFGYTF
many,.,TRBV19,TRBJ1-1,TGTGCCAGTAGTTGGGGGCCGAACACTGAAGCTTTCTTT,CASSWGPNTEAFF
many,.,TRBV30,TRBJ1-1,TGTGCCTGGACCGAGGGGATGGAAGCTTTCTTT,CAWTEGMEAFF
many,.,TRBV7-2,TRBJ2-7,TGTGCCAGCGGGGACAACTCCTACGAGCAGTACTTC,CASGDNSYEQYF
.,.,TRBV12-3/TRBV12-4,TRBJ1-2,TGTGCCAGCAGTCATTTAGATGGCTACACCTTC,CASSHLDGYTF